The next 30 T cell receptor beta chains were all read from a single sample in a study of CD4+ T cells in melanoma. This table comes from immunoSEQ multiplex PCR, and its TCRdb copy is limited to in-frame clones, with some not included. The profile shows approximately 110,000 clones, about nine tenths of them singletons. Input material: peripheral blood. The receptors here all came from a human donor with melanoma.

The chain combines TRBV7-7 with TRBJ2-5; D remains unclear. V dropped 3 bases and J dropped 4 bases, with 9 bases sitting between them. The CDR3 covers 13 residues. CDR1 and CDR2 from the germline V gene are SSHAT and FNYEAQ (reference sequence). DNA of the CDR3: TGTGCCAGCAGCTTGGATTATCGAGAGACCCAGTACTTC. Residues: CASSLDYRETQYF.

J is TRBJ2-6 and V is TRBV30, with 8 bases aligning to TRBD1. V shed 3 bases, J shed 0 bases, and the junction held 4 bases outside the gene matches. Germline CDR1 GTSNPN, CDR2 SVGIG (reference sequence). The CDR3 consists of 16 residues. The CDR3 region has the DNA TGTGCCTGGAGCGGACAGGGCCTCTCTGGGGCCAACGTCCTGACTTTC. Its translation: CAWSGQGLSGANVLTF. Combining the CDR3 with reference TRBV30 and TRBJ2-6 gives the whole variable domain SQTIHQWPATLVQPVGSPLSLECTVEGTSNPNLYWYRQAAGRGLQLLFYSVGIGQISSEVPQNLSASRPQDRQFILSSKKLLLSDSGFYLCAWSGQGLSGANVLTFGAGSRLTVL.

The chain employs TRBV27 and TRBJ2-3; D unclear. Germline V lookup: CDR1 MNHEY, CDR2 SMNVEV (reference sequence). V dropped 0 bases and J dropped 1 base, with 5 bases sitting between them. CDR3 size: 14 residues. As DNA, the CDR3 is TGTGCCAGCAGTTTATCGACCCGCACAGATACGCAGTATTTT. The encoded protein is CASSLSTRTDTQYF.

The chain uses TRBV5-1 and TRBJ2-3; D not resolved. The germline CDR1 and CDR2 sequences are SGHRS and YFSETQ. This CDR3 region has 16 residues. Trimming pared 2 bases from V and 1 base from J, leaving 14 bases between. CDR3 region: CASSFIAITGTDTQYF. In DNA, the CDR3 is TGCGCCAGCAGCTTCATAGCAATTACAGGCACAGATACGCAGTATTTT.

The chain couples TRBV28 to TRBJ2-7; D ambiguous. The CDR3 length is 12 residues. V lost 2 bases and J lost 2, with 4 bases in between. Germline values: CDR1 MDHEN, CDR2 SYDVKM. The CDR3 is CASSLTAYEQYF. CDR3 bases: TGTGCCAGCAGTTTAACAGCCTACGAGCAGTACTTC.

The gene calls are TRBV19 and TRBJ2-7, with TRBD2 matching 7 bases. Unmatched junction bases numbered 13, after V lost 5 bases and J lost 0 bases. The germline gives CDR1 LNHDA, CDR2 SQIVND (reference sequence). This CDR3 region has 17 residues. The CDR3, as DNA: TGTGCCAGTAGTCATGGACTAGTCCAGGGTGGCTCCTACGAGCAGTACTTC. Translating it yields CASSHGLVQGGSYEQYF. The full variable domain, rest sourced from reference TRBV19 and TRBJ2-7, is DGGITQSPKYLFRKEGQNVTLSCEQNLNHDAMYWYRQDPGQGLRLIYYSQIVNDFQKGDIAEGYSVSREKKESFPLTVTSAQKNPTAFYLCASSHGLVQGGSYEQYFGPGTRLTVT.

The chain couples TRBV5-4 to TRBJ2-7, with D perhaps TRBD2 (5 bases). The CDR3 sequence is 12 residues long. Germline V gene lookup returns CDR1 SGHNT and CDR2 YYREEE (reference sequence). V lost 5 bases and J 0 bases, leaving 6 bases between the germline ends. The DNA for the CDR3 is TGTGCCAGCAGTCGGGGCTCCTACGAGCAGTACTTC. It translates to CASSRGSYEQYF.

This clone was detected only once. This sequence joins TRBV6-1 and TRBJ2-3; tentatively, D is TRBD1 (6 bases). Trimming took off 8 bases at V and 0 bases at J, with 9 bases between the two ends. CDR1 and CDR2 (germline): MNHNS, SASEGT. The CDR3 is made up of 13 amino acids. CDR3 in DNA: TGTGCCAGCGGCGACAGGAGCACAGATACGCAGTATTTT. Translation: CASGDRSTDTQYF.

This clone appeared a single time. This chain links TRBV14 with TRBJ2-7; possibly TRBD1 for D (6 bases). Trimming took off 2 bases at V and 2 bases at J, with 22 bases between the two ends. This CDR3 region has 18 residues. The germline CDR1 and CDR2 sequences are SGHDN and FVKESK. CDR3 DNA: TGTGCCAGCAGCCAAACTTTTGCACAGGGTGTCAGGCCCTACGAGCAGTACTTC. It translates to CASSQTFAQGVRPYEQYF.

About this clone itself: This specimen includes other DNA sequences encoding the same CDR3. The chain uses TRBV5-1 and TRBJ1-1; possible D gene TRBD1, 6 bases. CDR1 SGHRS and CDR2 YFSETQ come from the germline V gene. Deletions cut 2 bases from V and 4 bases from J, with 9 bases between. This CDR3 has 13 residues. As DNA, the CDR3 is TGCGCCAGCAGCTTACGAGGGGGCACTGAAGCTTTCTTT. Translated, it gives CASSLRGGTEAFF.

The chain employs TRBV4-3 and TRBJ2-7, with D unresolved. The length of the CDR3 is 15 residues. V dropped 0 bases and J dropped 7 bases, with 16 bases sitting between them. CDR1 and CDR2 from the germline V gene are LGHNA and YSLEER. The CDR3 sequence: CASSQDLSRTWEQYF. The CDR3 region has the DNA TGCGCCAGCAGCCAAGATTTGAGCAGAACGTGGGAGCAGTACTTC.

This sequence joins TRBV5-1 and TRBJ2-3; the match to TRBD1 covers 11 bases. CDR3 length equals 16 residues. The V segment lost 5 bases and the J segment 1 base; nucleotides outside the gene matches: 6. The germline V gene encodes CDR1 SGHRS and CDR2 YFSETQ. The chain's CDR3 is CASRPGDRGGTDTQYF. In DNA, the CDR3 is TGCGCCAGCAGACCCGGGGACAGGGGGGGCACAGATACGCAGTATTTT. Based on the CDR3 plus reference TRBV5-1 and TRBJ2-3, the full variable domain is KAGVTQTPRYLIKTRGQQVTLSCSPISGHRSVSWYQQTPGQGLQFLFEYFSETQRNKGNFPGRFSGRQFSNSRSEMNVSTLELGDSALYLCASRPGDRGGTDTQYFGPGTRLTVL.

The chain uses TRBV19 and TRBJ2-7; D is perhaps TRBD1 or TRBD2 (5 bases each). V shed 4 bases and J shed 6 bases, with 16 bases lying between them. The CDR3 extends over 14 amino acids. The germline V gene has CDR1 LNHDA and CDR2 SQIVND (reference sequence). The CDR3 protein is CASSTRDAAGEQYF. CDR3 sequence (DNA): TGTGCCAGTAGTACGAGGGACGCCGCCGGCGAGCAGTACTTC.

This chain links TRBV5-1 with TRBJ2-2; 15 nucleotides agree with TRBD2. J lost 6 bases, V lost 4 bases, and 4 bases had no gene match. CDR3 size: 16 residues. Germline loops: CDR1 SGHRS, CDR2 YFSETQ. CDR3 amino acids: CASSIGLAGGAGELFF. In DNA form, the CDR3 reads TGCGCCAGCAGCATCGGACTAGCGGGGGGGGCCGGGGAGCTGTTTTTT. The entire variable domain, with the rest obtained from reference TRBV5-1 and TRBJ2-2, is as follows: KAGVTQTPRYLIKTRGQQVTLSCSPISGHRSVSWYQQTPGQGLQFLFEYFSETQRNKGNFPGRFSGRQFSNSRSEMNVSTLELGDSALYLCASSIGLAGGAGELFFGEGSRLTVL.

The V and J genes are TRBV7-2 and TRBJ1-5; D remains ambiguous. The CDR3 sequence is 15 residues long. The V gene lost 1 base and the J gene lost 4 bases, with 11 bases spanning the gap. Germline CDR1 is SGHTA and CDR2 is FQGNSA. The CDR3 nucleotides read TGTGCCAGCAGCTTAGGAACCAGAGAAAATCAGCCCCAGCATTTT. Amino acids: CASSLGTRENQPQHF.

The gene calls are TRBV19 and TRBJ2-3; 10 bases line up with TRBD1. The CDR3 loop spans 17 amino acids. V was clipped by 5 bases and J by 6 bases; unmatched bases: 14. Per germline, CDR1 LNHDA and CDR2 SQIVND (reference sequence). The CDR3 region is CASSAQPPGQGIDTQYF. CDR3 nucleotide sequence: TGTGCCAGTAGTGCCCAACCTCCGGGACAGGGGATCGATACGCAGTATTTT.

This chain uses TRBV29-1 with TRBJ1-2; 7 bases align to TRBD1. V dropped 6 bases and J dropped 3; count of bases not matched to a gene: 7. The length of the CDR3 is 13 residues. Germline CDR1 is SQVTM and CDR2 is ANQGSEA. The CDR3 nucleotides are TGCAGCGTATCACAGGGGACAGACTATGGCTACACCTTC. Translated, it gives CSVSQGTDYGYTF.

The chain is built from TRBV27 and TRBJ1-6; TRBD1 matches at 9 bases. CDR3 size: 13 residues. Germline CDR1 MNHEY, CDR2 SMNVEV (reference sequence). The V and J ends lost 4 bases and 14 bases, in that order; junction bases with no gene match: 6. The CDR3 region has the DNA TGTGCCAGCAGTTGGGGACAGGGTTTTGCCCTCCACTTT. Amino acids: CASSWGQGFALHF.

The V gene is TRBV6-5, the J gene TRBJ2-3; D gene unclear. The CDR3 consists of 15 residues. V dropped 2 bases and J dropped 0 bases, with 9 bases sitting between them. Germline CDR1 reads MNHEY; CDR2 reads SVGAGI. The CDR3 DNA follows: TGTGCCAGCAGTTACGTCTGGGGTAGCACAGATACGCAGTATTTT. This encodes CASSYVWGSTDTQYF.

This clone was counted a single time. This rearrangement joins TRBV10-3 to TRBJ1-1; D is unresolved. Germline assignment: CDR1 ENHRY and CDR2 SYGVKD. V shed 0 bases and J shed 4 bases, with 12 bases lying between them. CDR3 size: 15 residues. This CDR3 reads CAISESSGSGTEAFF. CDR3 in DNA: TGTGCCATCAGTGAGTCATCAGGTAGCGGCACTGAAGCTTTCTTT.

The chain combines TRBV7-3 with TRBJ2-1; D may correspond to TRBD1 or TRBD2 (6 bases each). V was pared by 5 bases and J by 7 bases, with 24 bases between. This CDR3 is 17 amino acids long. Germline V gene sequence: CDR1 SGHTA, CDR2 FQGTGA. CDR3 coding DNA: TGTGCCAGCAGCCATGGTCCCCCGGGGGCCCCCCAAAATGAGCAGTTCTTC. This translates into CASSHGPPGAPQNEQFF.

V gene TRBV19 combines with J gene TRBJ1-6; D is unresolved. CDR3 size: 13 residues. Trimming pared 6 bases from V and 6 bases from J, leaving 9 bases between. Germline V gives CDR1 LNHDA, CDR2 SQIVND (reference sequence). CDR3 amino acids: CASRFLGNSPLHF. In DNA form, the CDR3 reads TGTGCCAGTAGATTCTTGGGTAATTCACCCCTCCACTTT.

This rearrangement joins TRBV5-1 to TRBJ1-1, with 7 bases fitting TRBD1. Germline loops: CDR1 SGHRS, CDR2 YFSETQ. The CDR3 runs 15 residues. V was pared by 4 bases and J by 4 bases, with 10 bases of the junction left unmatched. This CDR3 is CASSVTQGGGTEAFF. CDR3 nucleotides: TGCGCCAGCAGCGTGACTCAGGGGGGCGGCACTGAAGCTTTCTTT.

The chain has TRBV14 and TRBJ1-4; D call uncertain. CDR3 length equals 14 residues. Germline CDR1 is SGHDN and CDR2 is FVKESK. V lost 3 bases to trimming and J lost 8 bases, with 13 bases between them. CDR3 region: CASSQAGDGEKLFF. Written as DNA, the CDR3 is TGTGCCAGCAGCCAGGCAGGCGACGGGGAAAAACTGTTTTTT.

The V and J genes are TRBV6-5 and TRBJ2-1, with 8 bases lining up with TRBD2. The CDR3 is 15 amino acids. Trimming cost V 10 bases and J 4 bases; bases outside gene matches: 12. Looked up from germline, CDR1 is MNHEY and CDR2 is SVGAGI. The CDR3 DNA sequence: TGTGCCACCATGACCGGGGGGGCAAGTTACAATGAGCAGTTCTTC. Its translation is CATMTGGASYNEQFF.

The chain combines TRBV10-3 with TRBJ1-1; 9 nucleotides line up with TRBD1. V dropped 7 bases and J dropped 6; count of bases not matched to a gene: 9. CDR3 size: 14 residues. CDR1 and CDR2 from the germline V gene are ENHRY and SYGVKD. This CDR3 reads CAITPRDRAAEAFF. The CDR3, as DNA: TGTGCCATCACCCCTCGGGACAGGGCCGCTGAAGCTTTCTTT.

This chain uses TRBV5-6 with TRBJ2-5; TRBD1 matches 9 bases. Losses at the gene ends were 2 bases for V and 0 bases for J; bases not matched to a gene: 2. Germline V gene lookup returns CDR1 SGHDT and CDR2 YYEEEE. This CDR3 is built from 15 residues. CDR3 sequence reads: CASSFDRGYQETQYF. CDR3 nucleotides: TGTGCCAGCAGCTTCGACAGGGGGTACCAAGAGACCCAGTACTTC.

The chain combines TRBV7-2 with TRBJ2-7, with a tentative D call TRBD2 (7 bases). This CDR3 contains 14 residues. Per germline, CDR1 SGHTA and CDR2 FQGNSA. V shed 6 bases and J shed 6 bases, with 18 bases lying between them. For the CDR3, the DNA is TGTGCCAGCAGTCAGGTGGGGGGGCTCGGCGAGCAGTACTTC. Protein product: CASSQVGGLGEQYF.

The sample holds many counts of this clone. The J gene is TRBJ1-1, the V gene TRBV7-3; maybe TRBD1 (5 bases). The germline V gene encodes CDR1 SGHTA and CDR2 FQGTGA. Trimming took off 1 base at V and 6 bases at J, with 12 bases between the two ends. The CDR3 sequence is 14 residues long. CDR3 DNA: TGTGCCAGCAGCTTAAGCGGTGCAGGGTCTGAAGCTTTCTTT. This translates into CASSLSGAGSEAFF.

The CDR3 sequence is CASSVGQSGNTIYF. CDR3 coding DNA: TGTGCCAGCAGCGTGGGACAGTCAGGGAACACCATATATTTT. The chain recombines TRBV5-4 with TRBJ1-3, with 7 bases matching TRBD1. This CDR3 has 14 amino acids. V shed 4 bases, J shed 7 bases, and the junction held 8 bases outside the gene matches. CDR1 and CDR2 (germline): SGHNT, YYREEE (reference sequence).